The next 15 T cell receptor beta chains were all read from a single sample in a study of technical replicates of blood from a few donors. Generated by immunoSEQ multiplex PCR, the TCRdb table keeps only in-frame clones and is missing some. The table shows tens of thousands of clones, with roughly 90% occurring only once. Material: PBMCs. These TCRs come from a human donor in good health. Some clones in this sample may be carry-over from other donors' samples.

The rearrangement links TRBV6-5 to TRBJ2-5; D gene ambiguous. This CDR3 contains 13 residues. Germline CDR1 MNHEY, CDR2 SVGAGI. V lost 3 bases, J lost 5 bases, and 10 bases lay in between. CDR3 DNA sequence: TGTGCCAGCAGTTATGGTTTACAGGAGACCCAGTACTTC. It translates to CASSYGLQETQYF.

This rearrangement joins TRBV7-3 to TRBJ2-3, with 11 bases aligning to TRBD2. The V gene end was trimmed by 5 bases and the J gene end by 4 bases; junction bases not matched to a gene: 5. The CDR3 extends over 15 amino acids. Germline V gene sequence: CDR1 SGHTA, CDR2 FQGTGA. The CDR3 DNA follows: TGTGCCAGCAGCCCTTTAGCGGGAGGGCCAGATACGCAGTATTTT. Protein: CASSPLAGGPDTQYF.

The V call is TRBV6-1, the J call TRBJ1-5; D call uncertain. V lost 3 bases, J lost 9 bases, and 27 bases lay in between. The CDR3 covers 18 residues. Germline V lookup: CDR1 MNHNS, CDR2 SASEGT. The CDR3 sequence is CASSEAPPPIGGSAPQHF. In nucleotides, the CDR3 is TGTGCCAGCAGTGAGGCACCACCACCTATTGGAGGGTCCGCGCCCCAGCATTTT.

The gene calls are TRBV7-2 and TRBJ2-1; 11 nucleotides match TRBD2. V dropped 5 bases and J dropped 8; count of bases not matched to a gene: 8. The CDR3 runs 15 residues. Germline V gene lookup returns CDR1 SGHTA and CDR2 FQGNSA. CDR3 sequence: CASSRTSGRSYEQFF. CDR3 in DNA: TGTGCCAGCAGCCGAACTAGCGGGAGATCTTATGAGCAGTTCTTC.

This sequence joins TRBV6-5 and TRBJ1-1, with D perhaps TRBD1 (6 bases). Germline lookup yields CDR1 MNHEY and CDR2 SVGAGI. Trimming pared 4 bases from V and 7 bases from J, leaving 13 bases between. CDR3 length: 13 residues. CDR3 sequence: CASSLGRTDEAFF. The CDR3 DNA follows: TGTGCCAGCAGTTTAGGTCGGACAGATGAAGCTTTCTTT.

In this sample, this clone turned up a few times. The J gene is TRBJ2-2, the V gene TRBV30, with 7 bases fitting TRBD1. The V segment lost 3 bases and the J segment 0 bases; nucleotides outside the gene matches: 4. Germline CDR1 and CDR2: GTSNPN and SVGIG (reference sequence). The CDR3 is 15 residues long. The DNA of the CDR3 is TGTGCCTGGAGCGATGGGACAGCGAACACCGGGGAGCTGTTTTTT. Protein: CAWSDGTANTGELFF.

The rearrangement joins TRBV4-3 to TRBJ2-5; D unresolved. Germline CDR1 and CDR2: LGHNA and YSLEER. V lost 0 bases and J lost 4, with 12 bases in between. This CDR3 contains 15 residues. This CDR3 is CASSQDWAKAETQYF. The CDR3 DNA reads TGCGCCAGCAGCCAAGATTGGGCTAAAGCAGAGACCCAGTACTTC.

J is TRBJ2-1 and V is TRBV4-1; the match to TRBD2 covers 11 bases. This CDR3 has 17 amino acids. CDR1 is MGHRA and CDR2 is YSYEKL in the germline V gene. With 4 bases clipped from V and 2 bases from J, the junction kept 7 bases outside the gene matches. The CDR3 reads CASSLSSGRGTYNEQFF. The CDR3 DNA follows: TGCGCCAGCAGCCTTAGTAGCGGGAGGGGGACCTACAATGAGCAGTTCTTC.

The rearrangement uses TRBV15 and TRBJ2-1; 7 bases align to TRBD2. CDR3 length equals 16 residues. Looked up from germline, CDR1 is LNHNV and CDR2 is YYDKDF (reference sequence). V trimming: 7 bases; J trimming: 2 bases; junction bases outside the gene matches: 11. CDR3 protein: CATTNRLAATYNEQFF. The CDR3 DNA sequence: TGTGCCACCACAAACCGGCTAGCGGCGACCTACAATGAGCAGTTCTTC.

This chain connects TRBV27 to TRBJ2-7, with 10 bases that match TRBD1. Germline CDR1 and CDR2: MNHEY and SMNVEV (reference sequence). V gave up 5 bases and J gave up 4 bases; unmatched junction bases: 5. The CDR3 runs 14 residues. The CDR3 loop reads CASSLTGGRYEQYF. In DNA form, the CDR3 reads TGTGCCAGCAGTCTGACAGGGGGCCGGTACGAGCAGTACTTC.

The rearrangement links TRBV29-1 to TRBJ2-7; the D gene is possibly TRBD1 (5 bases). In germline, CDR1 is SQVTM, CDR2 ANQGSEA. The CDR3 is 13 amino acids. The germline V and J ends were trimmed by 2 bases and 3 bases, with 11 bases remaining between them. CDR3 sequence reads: CSVERQGYYEQYF. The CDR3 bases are TGCAGCGTTGAAAGGCAGGGATACTACGAGCAGTACTTC.

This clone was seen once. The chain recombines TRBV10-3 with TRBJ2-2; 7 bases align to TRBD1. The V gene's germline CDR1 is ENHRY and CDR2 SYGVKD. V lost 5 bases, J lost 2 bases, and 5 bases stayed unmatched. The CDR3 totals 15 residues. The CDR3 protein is CAISPGQTNTGELFF. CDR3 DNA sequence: TGTGCCATCAGTCCGGGACAGACCAACACCGGGGAGCTGTTTTTT.

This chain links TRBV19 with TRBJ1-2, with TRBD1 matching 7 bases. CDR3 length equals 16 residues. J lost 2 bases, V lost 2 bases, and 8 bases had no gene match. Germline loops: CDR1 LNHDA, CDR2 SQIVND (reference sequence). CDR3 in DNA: TGTGCCAGTAGTATAAGGGGCTCAGGGGGGAACTATGGCTACACCTTC. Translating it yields CASSIRGSGGNYGYTF.

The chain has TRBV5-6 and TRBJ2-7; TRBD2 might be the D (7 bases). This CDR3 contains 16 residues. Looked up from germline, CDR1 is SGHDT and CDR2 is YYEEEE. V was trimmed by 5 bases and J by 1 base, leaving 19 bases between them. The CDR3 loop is CASSLDRGGASYEQYF. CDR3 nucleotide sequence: TGTGCCAGCAGTTTAGATAGGGGGGGCGCTTCCTACGAGCAGTACTTC.

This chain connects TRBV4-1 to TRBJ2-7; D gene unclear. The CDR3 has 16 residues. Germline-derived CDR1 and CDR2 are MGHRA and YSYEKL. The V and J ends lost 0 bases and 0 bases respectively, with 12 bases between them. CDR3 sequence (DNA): TGCGCCAGCAGCCAAGAGGTGGCGGAGAGCTCCTACGAGCAGTACTTC. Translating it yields CASSQEVAESSYEQYF.